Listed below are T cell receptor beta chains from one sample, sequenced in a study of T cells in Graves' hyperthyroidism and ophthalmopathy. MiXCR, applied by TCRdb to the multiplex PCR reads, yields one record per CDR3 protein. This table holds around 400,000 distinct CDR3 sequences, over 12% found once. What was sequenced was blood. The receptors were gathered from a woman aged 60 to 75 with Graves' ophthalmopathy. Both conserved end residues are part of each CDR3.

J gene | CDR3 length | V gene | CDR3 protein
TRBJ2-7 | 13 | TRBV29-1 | CSVELAGSYEQYF
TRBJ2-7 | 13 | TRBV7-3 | CASSPTGEYEQYF
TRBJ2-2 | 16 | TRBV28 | CASKPLLATNTGELFF
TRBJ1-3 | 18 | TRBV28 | CASSVLPGGRASGNTIYF
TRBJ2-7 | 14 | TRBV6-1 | CASSHRDSSYEQYF
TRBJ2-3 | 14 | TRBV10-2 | CASSRLLAADTQYF
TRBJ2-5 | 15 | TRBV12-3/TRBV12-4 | CASSPGDNQGRPQYF
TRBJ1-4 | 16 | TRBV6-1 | CASSHLARLGGEKLFF
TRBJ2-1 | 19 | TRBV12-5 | CASGLGSARQRQAPNEQFF
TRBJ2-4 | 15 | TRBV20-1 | CSARGQGGAKNIQYF
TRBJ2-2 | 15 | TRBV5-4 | CASSLDPGNTGELFF
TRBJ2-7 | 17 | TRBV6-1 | CASSTSLAGNNPYEQYF
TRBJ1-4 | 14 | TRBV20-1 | CSADPGQGGEKLFF
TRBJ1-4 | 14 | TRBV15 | CATSRNGGNEKLFF
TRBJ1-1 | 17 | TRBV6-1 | CASSEALLVRANTEAFF
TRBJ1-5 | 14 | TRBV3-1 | CASSQRGYNQPQHF
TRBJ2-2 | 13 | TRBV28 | CASSLWTGGELFF
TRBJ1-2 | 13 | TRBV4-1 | CASSQDRQAANTF
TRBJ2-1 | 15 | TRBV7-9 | CASSGTSGVHNEQFF
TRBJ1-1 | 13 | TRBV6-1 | CASSGEVDTEAFF
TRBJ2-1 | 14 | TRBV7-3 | CASSEGNSGGEQFF
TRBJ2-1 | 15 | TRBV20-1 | CSAPRALVAGGEQFF
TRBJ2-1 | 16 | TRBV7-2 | CASSLRRQGAYNEQFF
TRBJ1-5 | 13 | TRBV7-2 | CASSLGTEQPQHF
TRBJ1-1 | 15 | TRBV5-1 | CASSPDRGERTEAFF
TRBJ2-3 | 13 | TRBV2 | CASAMLATDTQYF
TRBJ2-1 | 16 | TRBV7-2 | CASSFGPPGGGNEQFF
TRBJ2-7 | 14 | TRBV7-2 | CASSSTSGNYEQYF
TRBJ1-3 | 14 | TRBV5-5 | CASSEGGSGNTIYF
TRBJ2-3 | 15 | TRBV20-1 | CSASVRAGGWDTQYF
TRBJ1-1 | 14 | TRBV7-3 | CASSLSNRPGEAFF
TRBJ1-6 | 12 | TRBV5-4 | CASSLLDSPLHF
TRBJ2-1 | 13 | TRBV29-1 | CSVLGDSYNEQFF
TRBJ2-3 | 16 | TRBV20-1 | CSARDKRTTLWDTQYF
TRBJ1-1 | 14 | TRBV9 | CASSATAQNTEAFF
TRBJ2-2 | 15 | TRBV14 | CASSHWTSGTGELFF
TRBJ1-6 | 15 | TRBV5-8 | CASIPSGQGHLPLHF
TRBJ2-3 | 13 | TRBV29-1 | CSVAGGVTDTQYF
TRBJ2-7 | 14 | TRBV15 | CATSRAARGYEQYF
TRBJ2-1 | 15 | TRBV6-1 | CASSTTSGGYNEQFF
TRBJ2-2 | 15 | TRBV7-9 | CASSLPRVGTGELFF
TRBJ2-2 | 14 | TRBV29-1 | CSVLDWLNTGELFF
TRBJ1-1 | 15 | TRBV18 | CASSPSLGGNTEAFF
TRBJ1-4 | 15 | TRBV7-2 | CASSPRGPTNEKLFF
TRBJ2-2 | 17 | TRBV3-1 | CASSQDVGRAYTGELFF
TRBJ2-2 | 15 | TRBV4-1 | CASSPTGHTNGELFF
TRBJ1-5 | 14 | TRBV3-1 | CASSQDQDNQPQHF
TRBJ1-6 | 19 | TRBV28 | CASSFLPGLGISGNSPLHF
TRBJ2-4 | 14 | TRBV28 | CASSARWTKNIQYF
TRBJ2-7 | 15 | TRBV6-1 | CASSEAEGGNYEQYF
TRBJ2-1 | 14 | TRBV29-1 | CSVETSGRAREQFF
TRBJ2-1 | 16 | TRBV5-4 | CASSLYQGVVYNEQFF